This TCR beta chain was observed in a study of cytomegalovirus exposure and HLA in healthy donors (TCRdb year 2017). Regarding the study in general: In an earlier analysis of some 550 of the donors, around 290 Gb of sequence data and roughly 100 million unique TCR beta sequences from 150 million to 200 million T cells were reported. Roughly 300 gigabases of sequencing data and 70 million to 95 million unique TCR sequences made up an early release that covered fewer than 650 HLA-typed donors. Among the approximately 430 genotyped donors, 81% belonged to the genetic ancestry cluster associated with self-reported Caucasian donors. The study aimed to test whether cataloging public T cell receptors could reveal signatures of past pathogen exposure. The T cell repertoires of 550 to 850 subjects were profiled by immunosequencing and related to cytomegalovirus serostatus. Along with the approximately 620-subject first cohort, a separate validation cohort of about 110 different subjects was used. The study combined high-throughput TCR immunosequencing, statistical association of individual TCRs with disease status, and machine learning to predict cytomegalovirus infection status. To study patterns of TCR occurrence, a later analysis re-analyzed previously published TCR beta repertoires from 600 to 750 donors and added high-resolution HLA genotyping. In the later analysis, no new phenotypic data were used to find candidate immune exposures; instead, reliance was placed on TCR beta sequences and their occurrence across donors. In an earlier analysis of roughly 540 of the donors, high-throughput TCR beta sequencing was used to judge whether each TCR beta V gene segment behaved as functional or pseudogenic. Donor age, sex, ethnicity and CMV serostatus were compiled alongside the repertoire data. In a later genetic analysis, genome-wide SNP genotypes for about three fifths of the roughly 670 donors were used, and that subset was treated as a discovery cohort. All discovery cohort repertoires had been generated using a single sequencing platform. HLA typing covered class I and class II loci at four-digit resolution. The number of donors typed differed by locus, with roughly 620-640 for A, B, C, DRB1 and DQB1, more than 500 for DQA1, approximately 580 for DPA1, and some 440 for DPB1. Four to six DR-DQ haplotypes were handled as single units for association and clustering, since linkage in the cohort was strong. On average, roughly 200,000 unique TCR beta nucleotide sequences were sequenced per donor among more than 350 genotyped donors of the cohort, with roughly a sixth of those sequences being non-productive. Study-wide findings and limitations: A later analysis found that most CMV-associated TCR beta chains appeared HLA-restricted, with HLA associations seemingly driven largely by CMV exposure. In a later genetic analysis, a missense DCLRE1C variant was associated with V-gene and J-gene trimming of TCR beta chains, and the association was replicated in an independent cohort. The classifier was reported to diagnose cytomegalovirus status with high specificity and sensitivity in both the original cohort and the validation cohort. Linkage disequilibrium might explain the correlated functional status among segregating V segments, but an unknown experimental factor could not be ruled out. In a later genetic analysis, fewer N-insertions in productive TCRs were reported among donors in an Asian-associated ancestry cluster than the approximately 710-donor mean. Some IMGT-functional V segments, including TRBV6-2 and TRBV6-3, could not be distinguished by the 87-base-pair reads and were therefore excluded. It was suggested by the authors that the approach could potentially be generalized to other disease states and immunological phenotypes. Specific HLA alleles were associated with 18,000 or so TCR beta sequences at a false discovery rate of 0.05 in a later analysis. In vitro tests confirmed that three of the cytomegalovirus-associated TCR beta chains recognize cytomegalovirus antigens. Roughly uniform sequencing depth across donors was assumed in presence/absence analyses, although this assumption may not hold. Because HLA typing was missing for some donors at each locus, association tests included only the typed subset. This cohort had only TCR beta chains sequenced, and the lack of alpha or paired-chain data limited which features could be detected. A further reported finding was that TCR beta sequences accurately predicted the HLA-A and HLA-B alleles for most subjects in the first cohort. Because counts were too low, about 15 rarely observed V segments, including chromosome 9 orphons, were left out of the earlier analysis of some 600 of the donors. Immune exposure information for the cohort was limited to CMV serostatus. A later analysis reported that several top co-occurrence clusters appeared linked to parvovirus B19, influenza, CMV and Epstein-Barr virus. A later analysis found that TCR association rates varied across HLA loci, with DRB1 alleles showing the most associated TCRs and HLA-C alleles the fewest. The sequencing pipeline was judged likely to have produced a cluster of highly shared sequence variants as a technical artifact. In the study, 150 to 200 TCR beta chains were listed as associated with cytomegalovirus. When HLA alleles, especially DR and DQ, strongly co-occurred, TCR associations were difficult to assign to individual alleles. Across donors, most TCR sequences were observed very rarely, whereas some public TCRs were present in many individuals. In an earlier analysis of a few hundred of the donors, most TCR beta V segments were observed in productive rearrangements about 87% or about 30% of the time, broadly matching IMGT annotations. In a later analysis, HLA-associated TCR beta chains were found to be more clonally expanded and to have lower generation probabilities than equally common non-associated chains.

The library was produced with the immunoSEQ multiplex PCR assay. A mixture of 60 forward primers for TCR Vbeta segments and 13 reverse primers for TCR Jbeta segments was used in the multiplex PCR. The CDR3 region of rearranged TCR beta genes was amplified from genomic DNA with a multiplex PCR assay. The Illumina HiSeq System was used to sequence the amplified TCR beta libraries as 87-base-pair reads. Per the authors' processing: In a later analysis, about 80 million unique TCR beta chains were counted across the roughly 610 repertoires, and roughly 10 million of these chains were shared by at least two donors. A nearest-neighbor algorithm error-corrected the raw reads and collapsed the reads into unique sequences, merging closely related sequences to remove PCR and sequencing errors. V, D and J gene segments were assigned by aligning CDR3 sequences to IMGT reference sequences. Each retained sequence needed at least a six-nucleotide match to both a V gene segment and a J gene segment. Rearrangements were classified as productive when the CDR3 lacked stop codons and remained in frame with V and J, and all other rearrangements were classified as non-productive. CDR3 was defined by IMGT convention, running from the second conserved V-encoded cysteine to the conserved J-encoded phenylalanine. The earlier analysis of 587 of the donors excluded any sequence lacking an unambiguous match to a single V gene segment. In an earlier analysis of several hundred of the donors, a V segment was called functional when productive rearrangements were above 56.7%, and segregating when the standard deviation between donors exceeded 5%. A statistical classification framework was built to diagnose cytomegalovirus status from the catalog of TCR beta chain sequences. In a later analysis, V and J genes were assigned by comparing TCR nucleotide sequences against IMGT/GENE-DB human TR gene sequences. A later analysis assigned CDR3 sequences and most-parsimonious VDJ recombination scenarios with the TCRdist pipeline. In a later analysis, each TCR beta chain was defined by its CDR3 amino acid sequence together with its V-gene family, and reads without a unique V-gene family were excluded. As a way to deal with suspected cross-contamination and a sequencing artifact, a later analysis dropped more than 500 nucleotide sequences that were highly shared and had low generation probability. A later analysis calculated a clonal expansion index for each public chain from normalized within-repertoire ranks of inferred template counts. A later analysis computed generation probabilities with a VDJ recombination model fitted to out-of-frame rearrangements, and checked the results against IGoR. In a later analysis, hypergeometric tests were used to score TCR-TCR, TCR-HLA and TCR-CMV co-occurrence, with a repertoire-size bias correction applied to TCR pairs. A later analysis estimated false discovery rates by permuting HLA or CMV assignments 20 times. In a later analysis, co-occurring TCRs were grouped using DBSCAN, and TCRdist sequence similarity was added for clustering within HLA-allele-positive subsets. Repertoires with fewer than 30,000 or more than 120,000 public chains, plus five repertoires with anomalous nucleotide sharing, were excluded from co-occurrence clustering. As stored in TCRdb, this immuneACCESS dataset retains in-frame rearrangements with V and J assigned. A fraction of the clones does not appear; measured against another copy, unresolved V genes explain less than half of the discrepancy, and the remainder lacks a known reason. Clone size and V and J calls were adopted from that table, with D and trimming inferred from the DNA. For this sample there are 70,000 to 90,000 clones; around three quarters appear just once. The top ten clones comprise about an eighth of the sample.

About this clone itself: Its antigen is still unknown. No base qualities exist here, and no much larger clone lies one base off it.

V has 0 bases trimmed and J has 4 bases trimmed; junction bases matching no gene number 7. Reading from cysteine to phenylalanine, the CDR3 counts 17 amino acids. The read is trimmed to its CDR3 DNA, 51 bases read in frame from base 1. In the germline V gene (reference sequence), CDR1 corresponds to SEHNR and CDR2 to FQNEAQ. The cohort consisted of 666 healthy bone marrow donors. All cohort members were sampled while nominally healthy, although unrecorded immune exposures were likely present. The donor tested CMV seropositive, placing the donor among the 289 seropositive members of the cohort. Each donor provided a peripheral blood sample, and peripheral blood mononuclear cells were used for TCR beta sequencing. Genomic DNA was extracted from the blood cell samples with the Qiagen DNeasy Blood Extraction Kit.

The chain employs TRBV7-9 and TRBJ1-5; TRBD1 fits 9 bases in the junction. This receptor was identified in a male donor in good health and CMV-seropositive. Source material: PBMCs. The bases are TGTGCCAGCAGCTTAGCTACCACAGGGGGCAGTAATCAGCCCCAGCATTTT. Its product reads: CASSLATTGGSNQPQHF.